The sequence of this TCR beta chain was determined in a study of cytomegalovirus exposure and HLA in healthy donors. CDR3 length: 13 amino acids. Trimming removed 3 bases from V and 3 bases from J, with 7 bases in between. Germline assignment: CDR1 LNHDA and CDR2 SQIVND (reference sequence). The PCR used 60 Vbeta and 13 Jbeta primers. Produced via immunoSEQ multiplex PCR; TCRdb's table is partial and in-frame only. Here the sample spans some 110,000 clones, 70% being singletons. The sample comprised PBMCs. The sequence was obtained from a man aged 25 to 40 in good health and CMV-seropositive. The genes are TRBV19 and TRBJ2-3; D not certain. CDR3 DNA: TGTGCCAGTAGTATTTCGCGGACAGATACGCAGTATTTT. The encoded protein is CASSISRTDTQYF.